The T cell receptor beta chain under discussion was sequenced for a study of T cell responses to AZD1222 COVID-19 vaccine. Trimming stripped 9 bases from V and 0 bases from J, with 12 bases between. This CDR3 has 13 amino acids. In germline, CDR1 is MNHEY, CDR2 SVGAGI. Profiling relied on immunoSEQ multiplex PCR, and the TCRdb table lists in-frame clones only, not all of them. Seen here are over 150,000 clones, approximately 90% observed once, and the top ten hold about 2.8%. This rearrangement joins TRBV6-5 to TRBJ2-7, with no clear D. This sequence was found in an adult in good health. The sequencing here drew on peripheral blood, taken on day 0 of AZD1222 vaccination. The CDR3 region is CASSRAPSYEQYF. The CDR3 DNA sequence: TGTGCCAGTTCCCGGGCTCCCTCCTACGAGCAGTACTTC.